This TCR beta chain originates from a study of cytomegalovirus exposure and HLA in healthy donors. Study results and limitations: A later analysis found first-cohort TCR clusters tended to co-occur in the 95 to 150 validation repertoires. 150 to 200 TCR beta chains were listed as cytomegalovirus-associated. Three CMV-associated chains were confirmed in vitro to be specific for CMV antigens.

Points on this clone: Its specificity is not known.

J lost 1 base, V lost 7 bases, and 5 bases had no gene match. CDR1 MNHEY and CDR2 SMNVEV come from the germline V gene (reference sequence). This CDR3 is built from 14 residues. This table comes from immunoSEQ multiplex PCR, and its TCRdb copy is limited to in-frame clones, with some not included. The sample has roughly 150,000 clones, approximately 89% seen once. The origin of this receptor is a man aged 18-30 years in good health and CMV-seropositive. Material for sequencing was PBMCs. V gene TRBV27 combines with J gene TRBJ2-7, with 9 positions matching TRBD2. This CDR3 is CASTPGLASYEQYF. Written as DNA, the CDR3 is TGTGCCAGCACGCCCGGACTAGCGTCCTACGAGCAGTACTTC.